This entry lists 12 T cell receptor beta chains sequenced from one sample in a study of CD8+ T cells in alopecia areata. Following extraction, RNA underwent reverse transcription to cDNA, which served as the sequencing template. Method: immunoSEQ multiplex PCR; TCRdb's copy keeps in-frame clones and lacks some. The sample includes approximately 89,000 clones, roughly two fifths seen only once; the top ten take about 0.79%. The source material was CD4+ T cells sorted from blood. The source is a human donor with alopecia areata.

The chain joins TRBV30 to TRBJ2-3, with D hard to call. This CDR3 has 10 amino acids. The germline V gene has CDR1 GTSNPN and CDR2 SVGIG (reference sequence). The V and J ends lost 7 bases and 4 bases respectively, with 6 bases between them. The CDR3 spells CASEADTQYF. CDR3 coding DNA: TGTGCCTCAGAAGCAGATACGCAGTATTTT.

The chain links TRBV29-1 to TRBJ1-2, with a tentative D call TRBD1 (6 bases). Trimming stripped 3 bases from V and 7 bases from J, with 18 bases between. The CDR3 has 14 residues. Germline V gives CDR1 SQVTM, CDR2 ANQGSEA. CDR3 loop: CSVEVLGGAGGYTF. The CDR3 DNA reads TGCAGCGTTGAGGTGTTGGGGGGCGCCGGTGGCTACACCTTC.

CDR3 loop: CASSFSGNTEAFF. DNA for the CDR3: TGTGCCAGCAGCTTTTCTGGAAACACTGAAGCTTTCTTT. The rearrangement links TRBV11-2 to TRBJ1-1; D is undetermined. Trimming cost V 3 bases and J 2 bases, with 7 bases left between them. Per the germline V gene, CDR1 is SGHAT and CDR2 is FQNNGV. CDR3 length: 13 amino acids.

This clone has only a few counts. J is TRBJ2-5 and V is TRBV7-9, with 10 bases identical to TRBD1. J was trimmed by 5 bases and V by 5 bases; bases with no gene match: 8. CDR1 and CDR2 (germline): SEHNR, FQNEAQ (reference sequence). The CDR3 totals 15 residues. CDR3 bases: TGTGCCAGCAGCGAAGCGACAGGGGGCATCGAGACCCAGTACTTC. This gives the protein CASSEATGGIETQYF.

The rearrangement joins TRBV4-3 to TRBJ2-3, with TRBD2 matching 12 bases. Germline V gives CDR1 LGHNA, CDR2 YSLEER. J lost 0 bases, V lost 2 bases, and 3 bases had no gene match. This CDR3 spans 17 amino acids. CDR3 loop: CASSQRLAGASTDTQYF. Written as DNA, the CDR3 is TGCGCCAGCAGCCAACGACTAGCGGGAGCTAGCACAGATACGCAGTATTTT.

The chain couples TRBV29-1 to TRBJ2-1; TRBD1 agrees at 10 bases. The CDR3 is 15 amino acids. Germline trimming cut 2 bases from V and 5 bases from J; bases unmatched to any gene: 6. Germline lookup yields CDR1 SQVTM and CDR2 ANQGSEA. CDR3 region: CSVETGQGVDNEQFF. CDR3 bases: TGCAGCGTTGAAACTGGACAGGGGGTGGACAATGAGCAGTTCTTC.

The chain links TRBV29-1 to TRBJ1-1; tentative D call: TRBD1 (5 bases). CDR1 SQVTM and CDR2 ANQGSEA come from the germline V gene. Trimming removed 7 bases at V and 4 bases at J, with 13 bases between. The CDR3 has 12 amino acids. The CDR3 nucleotides read TGCAGCGGGTCCCAGGGACCCACTGAAGCTTTCTTT. As protein: CSGSQGPTEAFF.

This clone has just one count. V gene TRBV30 combines with J gene TRBJ2-1, with TRBD1 matching over 7 bases. The CDR3 extends over 14 amino acids. Trimming removed 6 bases from V and 0 bases from J; junction bases left unmatched: 5. Germline V lookup: CDR1 GTSNPN, CDR2 SVGIG (reference sequence). The CDR3 nucleotides read TGTGCCTGTGACCGGGACAGCTCCTACAATGAGCAGTTCTTC. Protein: CACDRDSSYNEQFF.

This sequence joins TRBV27 and TRBJ2-5; no definite D call. The CDR3 consists of 13 residues. From germline, CDR1 is MNHEY and CDR2 SMNVEV (reference sequence). The ends were cut back, 5 bases at V and 5 bases at J, with 12 bases in the middle. The CDR3 DNA is TGTGCCAGCAGTCCCTATGATACGGAGACCCAGTACTTC. Translation: CASSPYDTETQYF.

This clone was seen a single time. CDR3 coding DNA: TGTGCCTGGAGCCCGATACCGCAGTCCTACGAGCAGTACTTC. This encodes CAWSPIPQSYEQYF. The chain recombines TRBV30 with TRBJ2-7; D ambiguous. V gave up 3 bases and J gave up 1 base, with 13 bases separating them. Looked up from germline, CDR1 is GTSNPN and CDR2 is SVGIG (reference sequence). CDR3 length equals 14 residues.

The V gene is TRBV27, the J gene TRBJ2-3, with a tentative D call TRBD1 (6 bases). Trimming pared 5 bases from V and 4 bases from J, leaving 16 bases between. This CDR3 comprises 15 residues. Germline V CDR1 and CDR2: MNHEY, SMNVEV (reference sequence). CDR3 region: CASSTRRGGADTQYF. CDR3 bases: TGTGCCAGCAGTACCCGCAGGGGTGGAGCAGATACGCAGTATTTT.

The rearrangement links TRBV7-2 to TRBJ2-1, with D uncertain. The germline gives CDR1 SGHTA, CDR2 FQGNSA. This CDR3 is built from 12 residues. V gave up 4 bases and J gave up 9 bases, with 10 bases separating them. CDR3 nucleotides: TGTGCCAGCAGCTCGTATCTCGGTGAGCAGTTCTTC. This encodes CASSSYLGEQFF.